This T cell receptor (beta chain) was identified in a study of blood T cells in healthy people across ages. General study points: Samples with more naive T cells showed higher observed beta diversity.

Healthy Caucasian individuals from Russia aged about 6 to 90 were enrolled as donors. A note on this clonotype: Its antigen is not known.

Sample-barcoded 5' priming and a J-beta primer mix drove a second PCR of 7 to 11 cycles. Every molecule of cDNA carried a tag from a template-switch adaptor with 12 random nucleotides. TCRdb analysed the 5' RACE reads with MiXCR anew, one entry per CDR3 protein. The data contain over 1,300,000 distinct CDR3 sequences, roughly 59% of them singletons. V dropped 3 bases and J dropped 1 base, with 7 bases sitting between them. The CDR3 totals 13 residues. Germline CDR1 reads LGHNA; CDR2 reads YNFKEQ. The V and J genes are TRBV4-2 and TRBJ2-7, with a tentative D call TRBD2 (6 bases). The TCR sequence derives from a man between 18 and 35 years old in good health. Sample: blood. Here the CDR3 reads CASSHGGSYEQYF. In DNA, the CDR3 is TGTGCCAGCAGCCATGGGGGGTCCTACGAGCAGTACTTC.